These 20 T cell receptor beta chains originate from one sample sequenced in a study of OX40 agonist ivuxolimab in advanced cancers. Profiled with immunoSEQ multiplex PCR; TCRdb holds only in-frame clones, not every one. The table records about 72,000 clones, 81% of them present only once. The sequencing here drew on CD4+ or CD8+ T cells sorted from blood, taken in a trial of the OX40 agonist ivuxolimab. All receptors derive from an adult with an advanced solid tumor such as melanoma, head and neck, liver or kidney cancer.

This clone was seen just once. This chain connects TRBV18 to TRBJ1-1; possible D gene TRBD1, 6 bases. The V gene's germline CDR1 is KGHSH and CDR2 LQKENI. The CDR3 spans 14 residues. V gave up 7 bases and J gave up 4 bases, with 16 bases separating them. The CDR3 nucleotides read TGTGCCAGCTTACGGACAGAGAAGAGCACTGAAGCTTTCTTT. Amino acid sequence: CASLRTEKSTEAFF. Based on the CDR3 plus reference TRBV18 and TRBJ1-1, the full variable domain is NAGVMQNPRHLVRRRGQEARLRCSPMKGHSHVYWYRQLPEEGLKFMVYLQKENIIDESGMPKERFSAEFPKEGPSILRIQQVVRGDSAAYFCASLRTEKSTEAFFGQGTRLTVV.

Written as DNA, the CDR3 is TGTGCCAGCGCGTGGGGTTTCCTTCGAGATACGCAGTATTTT. This translates into CASAWGFLRDTQYF. The chain has TRBV25-1 and TRBJ2-3; D uncertain. Germline CDR1 MGHDK, CDR2 SYGVNS. CDR3 length equals 14 residues. Trimming removed 8 bases at V and 5 bases at J, with 17 bases between.

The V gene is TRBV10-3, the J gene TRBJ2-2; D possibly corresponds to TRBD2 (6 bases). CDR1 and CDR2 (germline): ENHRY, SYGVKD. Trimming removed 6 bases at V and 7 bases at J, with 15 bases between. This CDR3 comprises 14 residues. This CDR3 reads CAIRAAGRIGELFF. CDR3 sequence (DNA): TGTGCCATCAGGGCTGCGGGAAGGATCGGGGAGCTGTTTTTT.

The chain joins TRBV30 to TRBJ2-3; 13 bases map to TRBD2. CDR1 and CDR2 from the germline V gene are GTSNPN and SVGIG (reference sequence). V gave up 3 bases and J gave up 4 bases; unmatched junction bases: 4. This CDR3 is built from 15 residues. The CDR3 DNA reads TGTGCCTGGAGGAGACTAGCGGGAGGCTCAGATACGCAGTATTTT. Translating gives CAWRRLAGGSDTQYF.

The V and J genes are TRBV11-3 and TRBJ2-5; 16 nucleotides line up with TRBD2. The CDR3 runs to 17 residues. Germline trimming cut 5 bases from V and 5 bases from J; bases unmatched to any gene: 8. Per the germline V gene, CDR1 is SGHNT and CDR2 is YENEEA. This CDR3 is CASSLPGTSGGAETQYF. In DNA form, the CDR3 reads TGTGCCAGCAGCCTCCCCGGGACTAGCGGGGGGGCGGAGACCCAGTACTTC. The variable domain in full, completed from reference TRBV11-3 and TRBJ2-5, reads EAGVVQSPRYKIIEKKQPVAFWCNPISGHNTLYWYLQNLGQGPELLIRYENEEAVDDSQLPKDRFSAERLKGVDSTLKIQPAELGDSAVYLCASSLPGTSGGAETQYFGPGTRLLVL.

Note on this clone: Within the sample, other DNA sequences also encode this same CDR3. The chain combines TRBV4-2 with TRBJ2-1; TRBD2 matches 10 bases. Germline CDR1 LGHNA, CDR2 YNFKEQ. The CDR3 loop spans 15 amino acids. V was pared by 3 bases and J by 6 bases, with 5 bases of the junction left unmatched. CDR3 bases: TGTGCCAGCAGCCAGGAAGCGGGGGGGCCCAATGAGCAGTTCTTC. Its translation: CASSQEAGGPNEQFF.

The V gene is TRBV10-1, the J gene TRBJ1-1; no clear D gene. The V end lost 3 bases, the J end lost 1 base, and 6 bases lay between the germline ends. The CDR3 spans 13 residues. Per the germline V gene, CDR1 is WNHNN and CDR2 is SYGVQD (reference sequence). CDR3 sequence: CASSDRGNTEAFF. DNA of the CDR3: TGCGCCAGCAGTGATCGGGGGAACACTGAAGCTTTCTTT.

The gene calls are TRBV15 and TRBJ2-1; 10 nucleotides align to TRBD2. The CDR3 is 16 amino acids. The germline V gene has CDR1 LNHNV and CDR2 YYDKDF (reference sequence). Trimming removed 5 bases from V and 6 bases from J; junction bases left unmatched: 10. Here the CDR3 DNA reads TGTGCCACCAGCGAGGAGACTAGCGGGCATACCAATGAGCAGTTCTTC. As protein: CATSEETSGHTNEQFF.

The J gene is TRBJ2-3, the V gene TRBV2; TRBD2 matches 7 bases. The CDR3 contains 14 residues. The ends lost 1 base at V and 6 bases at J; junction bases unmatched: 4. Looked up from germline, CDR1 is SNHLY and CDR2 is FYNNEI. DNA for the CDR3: TGTGCCAGCAGTGAAGGGGCCGGGGGGGATACGCAGTATTTT. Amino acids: CASSEGAGGDTQYF.

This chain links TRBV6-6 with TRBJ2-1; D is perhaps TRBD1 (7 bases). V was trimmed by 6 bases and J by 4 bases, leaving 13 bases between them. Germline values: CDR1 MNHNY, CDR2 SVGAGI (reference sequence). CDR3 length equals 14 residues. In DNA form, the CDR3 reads TGTGCCAGCAGCCGGGCAGGGGGGTACAATGAGCAGTTCTTC. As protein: CASSRAGGYNEQFF.

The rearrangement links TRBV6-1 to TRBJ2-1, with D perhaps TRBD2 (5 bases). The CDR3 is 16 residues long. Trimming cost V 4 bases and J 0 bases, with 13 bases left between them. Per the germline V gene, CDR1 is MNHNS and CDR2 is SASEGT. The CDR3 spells CASSGHTRSSYNEQFF. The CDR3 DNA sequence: TGTGCCAGCAGTGGACATACTAGGAGCTCCTACAATGAGCAGTTCTTC.

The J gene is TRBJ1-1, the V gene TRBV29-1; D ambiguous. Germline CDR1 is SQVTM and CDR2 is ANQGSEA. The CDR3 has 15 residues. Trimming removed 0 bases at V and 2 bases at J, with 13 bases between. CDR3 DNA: TGCAGCGTTGAAGATCGCAGGAGGTCCAACACTGAAGCTTTCTTT. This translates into CSVEDRRRSNTEAFF.

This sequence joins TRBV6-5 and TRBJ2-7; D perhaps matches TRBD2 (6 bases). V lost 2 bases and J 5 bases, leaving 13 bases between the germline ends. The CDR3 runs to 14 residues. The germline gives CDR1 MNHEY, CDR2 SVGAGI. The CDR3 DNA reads TGTGCCAGCAGTTACGGACTATCACTGGACGAGCAGTACTTC. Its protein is CASSYGLSLDEQYF.

CDR3 sequence reads: CASSPRTGNTEAFF. The CDR3 nucleotides read TGTGCCAGCAGTCCACGGACAGGGAACACTGAAGCTTTCTTT. The genes are TRBV6-5 and TRBJ1-1, with 7 positions matching TRBD1. This CDR3 is built from 14 residues. The V segment lost 5 bases and the J segment 1 base; nucleotides outside the gene matches: 4. The germline V gene encodes CDR1 MNHEY and CDR2 SVGAGI.

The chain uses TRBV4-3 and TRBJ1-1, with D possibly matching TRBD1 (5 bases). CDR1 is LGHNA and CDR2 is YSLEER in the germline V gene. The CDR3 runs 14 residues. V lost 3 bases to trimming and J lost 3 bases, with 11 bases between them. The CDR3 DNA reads TGCGCCAGCAGCCAGACTGCGGGGGACACTGAAGCTTTCTTT. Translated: CASSQTAGDTEAFF.

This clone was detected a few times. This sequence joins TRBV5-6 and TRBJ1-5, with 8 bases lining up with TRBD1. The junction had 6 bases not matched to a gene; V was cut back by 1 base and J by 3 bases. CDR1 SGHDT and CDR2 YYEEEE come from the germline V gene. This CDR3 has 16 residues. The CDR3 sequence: CASSLLKDRDNQPQHF. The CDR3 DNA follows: TGTGCCAGCAGCTTGCTGAAGGACAGGGACAATCAGCCCCAGCATTTT.

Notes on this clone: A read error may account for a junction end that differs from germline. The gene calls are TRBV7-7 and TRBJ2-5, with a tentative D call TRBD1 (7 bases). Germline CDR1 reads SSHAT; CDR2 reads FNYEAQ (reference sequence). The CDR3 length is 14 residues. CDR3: CASSAGTVQETQYF. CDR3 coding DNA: TGTGCTAGCAGCGCGGGGACAGTCCAAGAGACCCAGTACTTC.

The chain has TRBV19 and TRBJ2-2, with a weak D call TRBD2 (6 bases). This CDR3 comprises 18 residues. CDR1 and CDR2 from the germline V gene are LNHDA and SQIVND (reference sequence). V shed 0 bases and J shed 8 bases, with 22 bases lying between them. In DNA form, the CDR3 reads TGTGCCAGTAGTATAGATCTATTGGGGACTGGGAATTTAGGGGAGCTGTTTTTT. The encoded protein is CASSIDLLGTGNLGELFF.

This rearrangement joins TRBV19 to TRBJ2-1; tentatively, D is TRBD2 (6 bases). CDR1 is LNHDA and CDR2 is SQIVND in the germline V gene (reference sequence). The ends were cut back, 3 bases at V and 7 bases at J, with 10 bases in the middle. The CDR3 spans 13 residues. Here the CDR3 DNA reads TGTGCCAGTAGTATCGGAGGGCCTAATGAGCAGTTCTTC. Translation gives CASSIGGPNEQFF.

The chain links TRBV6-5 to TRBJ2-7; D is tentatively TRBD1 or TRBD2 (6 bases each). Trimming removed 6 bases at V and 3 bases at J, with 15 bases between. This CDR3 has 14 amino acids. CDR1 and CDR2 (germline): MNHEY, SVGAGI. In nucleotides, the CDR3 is TGTGCCAGCAGGGGGGGCCTCGCTAACTACGAGCAGTACTTC. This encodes CASRGGLANYEQYF.